This T cell receptor (beta chain) was observed in a study of shared clonotypes between healthy human individuals. Assay execution proceeded at the deep level. The authors distributed each subset's genomic DNA evenly over several immunoSEQ plates. Clones were read by immunoSEQ multiplex PCR, and TCRdb kept only the in-frame ones, dropping some. Of around 500,000 clones in the sample, approximately 78% were seen once. Regarding the study as a whole: Exclusively blood specimens were collected; tissue repertoires likely differ.

A remark on this clone: The antigen is unknown. One end of the junction is discordant with germline, which a read error may explain.

The CDR3 runs to 13 residues. The germline CDR1 and CDR2 sequences are SGHRS and YFSETQ. The chain is built from TRBV5-1 and TRBJ2-5; 8 bases fit TRBD2. This TCR was sampled from a woman in her forties in good health. Some clones in this sample may be carry-over from other donors' samples. Specimen: PBMCs. In DNA, the CDR3 is TGCGCCAGCAGCTTGCGCCAGTTCCCCGGGGGGGACTTC. Protein: CASSLRQFPGGDF.